Sequencing of this T cell receptor beta chain was carried out in a study of cytomegalovirus exposure and HLA in healthy donors. Turning to the study itself: Clustering assigned about 76% of the approximately 400 genotyped donors to the Caucasian-associated ancestry cluster. The study's findings and limits: Cytomegalovirus status was reportedly diagnosed by the classifier with high specificity and sensitivity. Most TCR sequences were uncommon, yet certain public TCRs appeared in many donors. TCR beta V segments were, for the most part, productive about 87% or about 30% of the time in an earlier analysis.

The CDR3 is 14 residues long. With 7 bases removed from V and 7 bases from J, the gap between germline ends came to 19 bases. Per the germline V gene, CDR1 is LNHDA and CDR2 is SQIVND (reference sequence). PCR involved 60 Vbeta and 13 Jbeta primers. The protocol was immunoSEQ multiplex PCR, while the TCRdb copy is restricted to in-frame clones and leaves out a portion. The table lists roughly 160,000 clones, 75% to 80% of them singletons. Regarding this clone: As yet, its antigen is unknown.

Specimen: PBMCs. The receptor comes from a man aged 50 to 60 in good health and CMV-seropositive. This rearrangement joins TRBV19 to TRBJ1-2; TRBD1 is a possible D gene (5 bases). The CDR3 DNA is TGTGCCAGTAATCTTCAGGGTCTTGGCCTTGGCTACACCTTC. It is translated as CASNLQGLGLGYTF.